This TCR beta chain appears in the sequencing data of a study of tumor-infiltrating lymphocytes in primary liver carcinoma. TCR beta cDNA was prepared out of roughly 0.5 ug total RNA by means of a constant-region primer. Libraries covering TCR beta were generated through three nested multiplex PCR rounds (using a slightly modified ARM-PCR). Amplification in the first two PCR rounds was performed using TRBV1-TRBV30 forward primers and a C-beta reverse primer for around 11 cycles each. Each CDR3 protein is one row after TCRdb ran MiXCR on the multiplex PCR reads. Seen here are hundreds of thousands of distinct CDR3 sequences, approximately 54% observed once, and the top ten hold around 15%. The CDR3 has 15 residues. Trimming took 0 bases from V and 1 from J, leaving 10 bases between them. Germline CDR1 reads SGHDT; CDR2 reads YYEEEE. Germline DNA was also extracted, while the blood RNA originated from unsorted whole blood. The researchers drew 3.5 to 4.5 milliliters of peripheral blood before surgery.

This receptor was obtained from a woman under 40 with primary liver carcinoma and hepatitis B virus infection. Sequencing was performed on peripheral blood. The rearrangement joins TRBV5-6 to TRBJ1-1; perhaps TRBD1 as D (5 bases). CDR3 in DNA: TGTGCCAGCAGCTTGGCCGCAGGGCAGAACACTGAAGCTTTCTTT. It specifies CASSLAAGQNTEAFF.